This T cell receptor beta chain is from a study of breast tumors, draining lymph nodes, adjacent tissues. Breast cancer patients provided tissue from their axillary draining lymph nodes. The germline V gene has CDR1 KGHDR and CDR2 SFDVKD. The CDR3 contains 9 residues. Study-wide results and caveats: Tumor and nontumor repertoires were significantly more similar in luminal-like than in basal-like breast cancer. Most tumor T cells seemingly derive from lymph node, then expand in tumor.

One entry per CDR3 protein results from TCRdb running MiXCR on the multiplex PCR reads. The repertoire holds about 140,000 distinct CDR3 sequences, with 30% to 35% as singletons. Remarks on this clonotype: Antigen: not known.

The gene calls are TRBV24-1 and TRBJ2-7; D unresolved. Sequenced sample: axillary lymph node tissue. The receptor's source is a female donor with breast cancer. Some clones in this sample may be carry-over from other donors' samples. This CDR3 is CANNYEQYF. For the CDR3, the DNA is TGTGCTAACAACTACGAGCAGTACTTC.